This T cell receptor (beta chain) was captured in a study of cytomegalovirus exposure and HLA in healthy donors. Study-level background: Early on, a data release was issued that held 80 million or so unique TCRs from HLA-typed donors.

CDR3 length: 15 amino acids. Trimming cost V 2 bases and J 5 bases; bases outside gene matches: 5. The germline CDR1 and CDR2 sequences are SGDLS and YYNGEE. The primer mix had 60 Vbeta and 13 Jbeta primers. The protocol was immunoSEQ multiplex PCR, while the TCRdb copy is restricted to in-frame clones and leaves out a portion. The table shows 150,000 to 200,000 clones, with 79% occurring only once. This chain uses TRBV9 with TRBJ1-4; 8 nucleotides match TRBD1. The clonotype originates from a woman aged 45-65 years in good health and CMV-seronegative. The sample comprised PBMCs. The CDR3 sequence: CASSVRTGSNEKLFF. In nucleotides, the CDR3 is TGTGCCAGCAGCGTCCGGACAGGGTCGAATGAAAAACTGTTTTTT.